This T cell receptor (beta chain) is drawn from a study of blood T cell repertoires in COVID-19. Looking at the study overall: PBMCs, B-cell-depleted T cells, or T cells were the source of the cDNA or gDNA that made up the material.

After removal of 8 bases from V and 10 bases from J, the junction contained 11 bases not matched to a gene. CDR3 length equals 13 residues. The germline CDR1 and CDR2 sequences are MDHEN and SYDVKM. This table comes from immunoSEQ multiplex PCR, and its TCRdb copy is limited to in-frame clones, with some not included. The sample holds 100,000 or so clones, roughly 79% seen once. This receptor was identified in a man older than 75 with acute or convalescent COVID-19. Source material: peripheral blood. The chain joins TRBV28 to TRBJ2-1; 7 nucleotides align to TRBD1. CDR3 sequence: CASGLYRGEEQFF. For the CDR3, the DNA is TGTGCCAGCGGCCTGTACAGGGGAGAGGAGCAGTTCTTC.